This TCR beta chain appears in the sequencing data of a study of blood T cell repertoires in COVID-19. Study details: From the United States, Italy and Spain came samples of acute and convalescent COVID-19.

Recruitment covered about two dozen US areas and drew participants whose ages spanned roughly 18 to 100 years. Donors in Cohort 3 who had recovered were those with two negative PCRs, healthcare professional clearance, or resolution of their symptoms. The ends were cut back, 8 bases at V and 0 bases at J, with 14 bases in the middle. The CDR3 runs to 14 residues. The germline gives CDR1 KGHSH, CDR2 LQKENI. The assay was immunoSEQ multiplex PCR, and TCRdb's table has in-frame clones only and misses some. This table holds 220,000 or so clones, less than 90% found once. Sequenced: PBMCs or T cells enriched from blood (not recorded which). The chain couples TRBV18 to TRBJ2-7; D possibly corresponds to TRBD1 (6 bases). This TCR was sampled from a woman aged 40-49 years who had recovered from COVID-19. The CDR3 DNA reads TGTGCCAGCACCCGGGACAAAGGCTCCTACGAGCAGTACTTC. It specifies CASTRDKGSYEQYF.